This TCR beta chain derives from a study of blood T cell repertoires in COVID-19. Method: immunoSEQ multiplex PCR; TCRdb's copy keeps in-frame clones and lacks some. This sample carries over 200,000 clones, 75% to 90% of them seen once, and the ten largest clones take roughly 6%. The CDR3 has 16 residues. Per the germline V gene, CDR1 is KGHDR and CDR2 is SFDVKD. Trimming removed 2 bases from V and 1 base from J; junction bases left unmatched: 6. The receptor comes from a man aged 60 to 69 who had recovered from COVID-19. The sample comprised peripheral blood. The V call is TRBV24-1, the J call TRBJ1-1, with 7 bases fitting TRBD1. CDR3 DNA: TGTGCCACCAGTGATTCGAAGGGGGCTACGAACACTGAAGCTTTCTTT. Protein sequence: CATSDSKGATNTEAFF.